A selection of T cell receptor beta chains follows, all from one sample in a study of response to subunit inactivated influenza vaccine. TCRdb re-analysed the RT-PCR reads in MiXCR, keeping a single row per CDR3 protein. The data show 450,000 to 600,000 distinct CDR3 sequences, with 15% to 20% seen just once and around 3% held by the top ten. The sequences come from CD4+ T cells sorted from PBMCs, collected less than 30 months after vaccination. These receptors were collected from a man aged 45-69 years who received an inactivated influenza vaccine. CDR3s include the opening cysteine and the closing phenylalanine or tryptophan. Fields, in order: V gene, clone size, D gene, J gene, CDR3 protein, CDR3 DNA. D genes are given only for firm matches. Clone size appears in some rows only: once, few, many, or a class for an expanded clone.

>TRBV20-1|few|-|TRBJ1-5
CSASPGLFSNQPQHF
TGCAGTGCTAGCCCCGGGTTGTTTAGCAATCAGCCCCAGCATTTT
>TRBV28|many|TRBD1|TRBJ2-1
CASRARQGAYNEQFF
TGTGCCAGCCGGGCTAGACAGGGAGCCTACAATGAGCAGTTCTTC
>TRBV4-3|once|-|TRBJ2-3
CASSQDPRAQYF
TGCGCCAGCAGCCAAGACCCGCGGGCGCAGTATTTT
>TRBV7-3|-|-|TRBJ2-1
CASSLMARNNEQFF
TGTGCCAGCAGCTTAATGGCCCGAAACAATGAGCAGTTCTTC
>TRBV6-1|-|-|TRBJ2-2
CASSGELHTGELFF
TGTGCCAGCAGTGGGGAACTGCACACCGGGGAGCTGTTTTTT
>TRBV7-6|-|TRBD2|TRBJ2-3
CASSSRASGGLTDTQYF
TGTGCCAGCAGCTCCCGGGCTAGCGGGGGTCTCACAGATACGCAGTATTTT
>TRBV20-1|-|-|TRBJ2-5
CSAVRGLQETQYF
TGCAGTGCTGTAAGGGGTCTGCAAGAGACCCAGTACTTC
>TRBV29-1|few|TRBD2|TRBJ2-3
CSGLAIAVDTQYF
TGCAGCGGACTAGCTATCGCGGTAGATACGCAGTATTTT
>TRBV29-1|-|-|TRBJ1-1
CSVMRGHGDTEAFF
TGCAGCGTTATGAGGGGCCACGGGGACACTGAAGCTTTCTTT
>TRBV2|-|-|TRBJ2-2
CASRVDGANTGELFF
TGTGCCAGCAGGGTCGACGGAGCGAACACCGGGGAGCTGTTTTTT
>TRBV28|many|TRBD1|TRBJ2-3
CASSSRTGSDTDTQYF
TGTGCCAGCAGTTCCCGGACAGGGAGTGACACAGATACGCAGTATTTT
>TRBV11-3|many|-|TRBJ2-1
CASSSGGSSSYNEQFF
TGTGCCAGCAGCTCGGGGGGCTCAAGCTCCTACAATGAGCAGTTCTTC
>TRBV11-2|-|TRBD2|TRBJ2-3
CASSPRRGGGDTQYF
TGTGCCAGCAGCCCTCGGCGGGGCGGGGGGGATACGCAGTATTTT
>TRBV5-1|-|TRBD1|TRBJ1-4
CASSNGQGREKLFF
TGCGCCAGCAGCAACGGACAGGGGCGAGAAAAACTGTTTTTT